This T cell receptor beta chain was sequenced for a study of monozygotic twins with cystic fibrosis. CDR3 length: 14 amino acids. V gave up 2 bases and J gave up 1 base, with 10 bases separating them. CDR1 and CDR2 (germline): SGHTS, YDEGEE. Some clones are missing from TCRdb's copy, which holds only in-frame ones; the method was immunoSEQ multiplex PCR. The sample lists around 29,000 clones, 70% to 90% seen once, with around 1% in the top ten. The sequencing sample was made of blood. The rearrangement uses TRBV5-8 and TRBJ2-7; the D gene is possibly TRBD1 (6 bases). The clonotype was recovered from a girl aged 2-9 years with cystic fibrosis. CDR3 coding DNA: TGTGCCAGCAGCTTACAAACAGGGTCCTACGAGCAGTACTTC. As protein: CASSLQTGSYEQYF.